Listed below are T cell receptor beta chains from one sample, sequenced in a study of blood T cells in healthy people across ages. Each CDR3 protein gets one entry after TCRdb re-called the 5' RACE reads with MiXCR. This table holds 800,000 or so distinct CDR3 sequences, just under 25% found once. The same specimen was also included in a second study, on T cells of mothers and their children.

Input material: blood. Receptor source: a boy aged 5-17 years in good health. Each CDR3 is given with its conserved first and last residue. D genes are given only for firm matches. The listing skips clone size in some rows; elsewhere it reads once, few, many or a size class.

v_call,j_call,clone_size,d_call,cdr3_nt,cdr3_aa
TRBV7-9,TRBJ1-2,many,NA,TGTGCCAGCAGCCACCGGACAGAGGAAGCTAACTATGGCTACACCTTC,CASSHRTEEANYGYTF
TRBV12-5,TRBJ2-3,NA,NA,TGTGCTAGTGGACACGACAGCTTTAGCACAGATACGCAGTATTTT,CASGHDSFSTDTQYF
TRBV6-1,TRBJ2-1,NA,NA,TGTGCCAGCAGTGAAGCCCCTAGTATGACCCATGAGCAGTTCTTC,CASSEAPSMTHEQFF
TRBV20-1,TRBJ2-7,NA,NA,TGCAGTGCTTCCTCGGGTACCAACTACGAGCAGTACTTC,CSASSGTNYEQYF
TRBV4-3,TRBJ2-1,NA,NA,TGCGCCAGCAGCCAAGATATGGCAAGCTCCTACAATGAGCAGTTCTTC,CASSQDMASSYNEQFF
TRBV2,TRBJ2-2,few,NA,TGTGCCAGCAGACCGGGAAGCCCGAACACCGGGGAGCTGTTTTTT,CASRPGSPNTGELFF
TRBV20-1,TRBJ2-7,NA,NA,TGCAGTGCTAGAGAGAGAAACTCCTACGAGCAGTACTTC,CSARERNSYEQYF
TRBV9,TRBJ2-7,few,NA,TGTGCCAGCAGCGCCCACGGTGGCTCCTACGAGCAGTACTTC,CASSAHGGSYEQYF
TRBV6-2/TRBV6-3,TRBJ2-7,once,TRBD1,TGTGCCAGCAGCGACAGGGAAAAAGACTACGAGCAGTACTTC,CASSDREKDYEQYF
TRBV5-4,TRBJ2-7,NA,NA,TGTGCCAGCAGCAGCCTGAGGGAGGCCGAGCAGTACTTC,CASSSLREAEQYF
TRBV7-6,TRBJ2-2,NA,NA,TGTGCCAGCAGCTTAGATATAGGGGCCGGGGAGCTGTTTTTT,CASSLDIGAGELFF
TRBV20-1,TRBJ2-5,few,TRBD1,TGCAGTGCCCCCTACCGCTTCAGGGGGCGGTCGTACCAAGAGACCCAGTACTTC,CSAPYRFRGRSYQETQYF
TRBV7-6,TRBJ2-3,NA,NA,TGTGCCAGCAGCGATCTACTAGGCACAGATACGCAGTATTTT,CASSDLLGTDTQYF
TRBV5-1,TRBJ2-2,NA,TRBD2,TGCGCCAGCAGCCCTCCGGGGGGATCACCCGGGGAGCTGTTTTTT,CASSPPGGSPGELFF
TRBV5-5,TRBJ2-1,NA,NA,TGTGCCAGCAGCTTGGAACCCGGCTTCTACAATGAGCAGTTCTTC,CASSLEPGFYNEQFF
TRBV9,TRBJ2-5,many,NA,TGTGCCAGCAGCGTAGATGGCGTAGCAGGGACTGAGACCCAGTACTTC,CASSVDGVAGTETQYF
TRBV29-1,TRBJ2-5,once,NA,TGCAGCGTTGAAAAGGGAGGAGGTGGGACCCAGTACTTC,CSVEKGGGGTQYF
TRBV15,TRBJ1-1,few,NA,TGTGCCACCAGCAGAGGAACCGCCGAAGCTTTCTTT,CATSRGTAEAFF
TRBV5-5,TRBJ2-7,once,NA,TGTGCCAGCAGCTTGGACTGGGGAAACTACTACGAGCAGTACTTC,CASSLDWGNYYEQYF
TRBV20-1,TRBJ1-1,once,NA,TGCAGTGCTAGCTACCGACGGTTTGAAGCTTTCTTT,CSASYRRFEAFF
TRBV28,TRBJ2-6,many,NA,TGTGCCAGCAGTCCACCAGGTTCTGGGGCCAACGTCCTGACTTTC,CASSPPGSGANVLTF
TRBV2,TRBJ2-7,few,NA,TGTGCCAGTGGGGACGGCTACGAGCAGTACTTC,CASGDGYEQYF
TRBV18,TRBJ1-1,NA,TRBD1,TGTGCCAGCTCACCACTGGGACAGGGGGCGGGATTCACTGAAGCTTTCTTT,CASSPLGQGAGFTEAFF
TRBV20-1,TRBJ2-7,NA,NA,TGCAGTGCTCCGGGACAACCGACCTACGAGCAGTACTTC,CSAPGQPTYEQYF
TRBV6-6,TRBJ1-4,NA,NA,TGTGCCAGCAGAAAAAAAACCGAAAAGCTGTTTTTT,CASRKKTEKLFF
TRBV20-1,TRBJ2-2,NA,NA,TGCAGTGCTACCTCCCTCGTCTTCACCGGGGAGCTGTTTTTT,CSATSLVFTGELFF
TRBV7-9,TRBJ2-2,few,NA,TGTGCCAGCAGCCCAGTAGTCCAGTTCGCGAACACCGGGGAGCTGTTTTTT,CASSPVVQFANTGELFF
TRBV6-2/TRBV6-3,TRBJ1-1,few,TRBD1,TGTGCCAGCAGACTTCGACAGGGGGGCACTGAAGCTTTCTTT,CASRLRQGGTEAFF
TRBV20-1,TRBJ1-5,NA,NA,TGCAGTGCTAGAGTCCGGAGTTTCAATCAGCCCCAGCATTTT,CSARVRSFNQPQHF
TRBV2,TRBJ2-3,few,TRBD1,TGTGCCAGCAGTGAGGACAGGGGGCTGCGCACAGATACGCAGTATTTT,CASSEDRGLRTDTQYF
TRBV29-1,TRBJ2-1,NA,NA,TGCAGCGTTGATACACAAAGCTCCTACAATGAGCAGTTCTTC,CSVDTQSSYNEQFF
TRBV29-1,TRBJ2-3,NA,NA,TGCAGCGTTTCCTTCGCAGATACGCAGTATTTT,CSVSFADTQYF
TRBV6-2/TRBV6-3,TRBJ2-1,NA,NA,TGTGCCAGCAGTTACTTGCGTTTAGGCTGGCAGTTCTTC,CASSYLRLGWQFF
TRBV5-1,TRBJ2-3,few,NA,TGCGCCAGCAGCTTGAGACCGACCACAGATACGCAGTATTTT,CASSLRPTTDTQYF
TRBV27,TRBJ1-2,few,NA,TGTGCCAGCAGTTCCCGAAGCAGGGGTTCTGATGGCTACACCTTC,CASSSRSRGSDGYTF
TRBV20-1,TRBJ1-1,NA,TRBD1,TGCAGTGCTAGAGTGCCTGGACAGGGTGGTTCTGAAGCTTTCTTT,CSARVPGQGGSEAFF
TRBV6-2/TRBV6-3,TRBJ2-5,NA,NA,TGTGCCAGCAGTCCGATGAACAGGAAAATGGAAGAGCAGTACTTC,CASSPMNRKMEEQYF
TRBV6-5,TRBJ2-1,NA,TRBD1,TGTGCCAGCAGTTGCGAGACAGGGGGCCCCTACAATGAGCAGTTCTTC,CASSCETGGPYNEQFF
TRBV4-3,TRBJ2-7,NA,NA,TGCGCCAGCAGCCAAGTCGTAGGGGGCTACGAGCAGTACTTC,CASSQVVGGYEQYF
TRBV11-2,TRBJ1-4,NA,NA,TGTGCCAGCAGCTTTTTATGGGGAGGAGAGGAAAAACTGTTTTTT,CASSFLWGGEEKLFF
TRBV5-1,TRBJ1-1,few,TRBD1,TGCGCCAGCAGCTTCGCAGGGGGCGAGGCTGAAGCTTTCTTT,CASSFAGGEAEAFF
TRBV7-9,TRBJ2-2,NA,NA,TGTGCCAGCAGCTCCCCTGCACTGGCGGGAGGGGAGCTGTTTTTT,CASSSPALAGGELFF
TRBV30,TRBJ2-1,NA,TRBD2,TGTGCCTGGACTAGCGGGGGGGCTATGAATGAGCAGTTCTTC,CAWTSGGAMNEQFF
TRBV7-2,TRBJ2-1,NA,TRBD2,TGTGCCAGCAGCTCTCTAGCGGGAGGGATGAATGAGCAGTTCTTC,CASSSLAGGMNEQFF
TRBV29-1,TRBJ1-4,once,NA,TGCAGCGCCAGGGGCATAGCTAATGAAAAACTGTTTTTT,CSARGIANEKLFF
TRBV29-1,TRBJ2-7,few,NA,TGCAGCGTTGAGCGGACGGACACCTACGAGCAGTACTTC,CSVERTDTYEQYF
TRBV7-9,TRBJ1-2,once,TRBD1,TGTGCCAGCAGCTTCGTAACAGGGGGCGAAGGCTACACCTTC,CASSFVTGGEGYTF
TRBV4-3,TRBJ2-2,NA,NA,TGCGCCAGCAGCCAAGGGACACCCAGCACCGGGGAGCTGTTTTTT,CASSQGTPSTGELFF